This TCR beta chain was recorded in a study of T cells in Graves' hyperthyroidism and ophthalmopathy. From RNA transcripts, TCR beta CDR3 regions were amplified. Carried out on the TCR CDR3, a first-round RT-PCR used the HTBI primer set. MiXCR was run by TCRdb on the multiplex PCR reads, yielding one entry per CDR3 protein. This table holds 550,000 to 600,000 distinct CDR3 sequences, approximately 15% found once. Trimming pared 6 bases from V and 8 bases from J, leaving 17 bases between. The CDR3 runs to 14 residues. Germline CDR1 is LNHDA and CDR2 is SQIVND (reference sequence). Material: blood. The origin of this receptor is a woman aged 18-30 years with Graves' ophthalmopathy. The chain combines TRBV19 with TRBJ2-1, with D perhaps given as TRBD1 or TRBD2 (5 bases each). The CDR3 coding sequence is TGTGCCAGTAGCCTGGGGAAGAGGGGCGATGAGCAGTTCTTC. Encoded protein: CASSLGKRGDEQFF.